These 7 T cell receptor beta chains originate from one sample sequenced in a study of breast tumors, draining lymph nodes, adjacent tissues. Breast cancer patients provided tissue from their axillary draining lymph nodes. Using its own MiXCR run on the multiplex PCR reads, TCRdb lists one record per CDR3 protein. The repertoire holds about 200,000 distinct CDR3 sequences, with roughly 31% as singletons. Source material: axillary lymph node tissue. These receptors were taken from a female donor with breast cancer. Some clones in this sample may be carry-over from other donors' samples.

V usage is TRBV20-1 and J usage is TRBJ2-5; 8 bases align to TRBD2. CDR3 length: 13 residues. Trimming removed 1 base from V and 12 bases from J; junction bases left unmatched: 10. Germline V CDR1 and CDR2: DFQATT, SNEGSKA (reference sequence). CDR3 protein: CSARGPSGSPEYF. The CDR3 bases are TGCAGTGCTAGAGGGCCTAGCGGGTCTCCCGAGTACTTC.

This clonotype was detected ten times or more. The V call is TRBV5-1, the J call TRBJ1-6, with D perhaps TRBD1 (5 bases). Trimming pared 4 bases from V and 9 bases from J, leaving 17 bases between. The germline V gene encodes CDR1 SGHRS and CDR2 YFSETQ. This CDR3 contains 15 residues. The CDR3 region is CASSGDSALGSPLHF. The CDR3 DNA sequence: TGCGCCAGCAGCGGGGACTCAGCTTTGGGTTCACCCCTCCACTTT.

In the case of this clonotype: At one of its ends the junction is not consistent with the germline gene, which may arise from a read error. J is TRBJ2-1 and V is TRBV5-1; D is unclear. This CDR3 has 15 residues. Germline V gene lookup returns CDR1 SGHRS and CDR2 YFSETQ. CDR3 sequence (DNA): TGCGCCAGCAGCCTCGACAAGGCCTCCGACAATGAGCAGTTCTTC. Its translation is CASSLDKASDNEQFF.

The chain is built from TRBV20-1 and TRBJ2-6; D ambiguous. This CDR3 has 14 amino acids. Trimming took 1 base from V and 4 from J, leaving 8 bases between them. CDR1 is DFQATT and CDR2 is SNEGSKA in the germline V gene (reference sequence). Written as DNA, the CDR3 is TGCAGTGCTAGAGCGGCGGAGGGGGCCAACGTCCTGACTTTC. It yields the protein CSARAAEGANVLTF.

In its sample, this clonotype was seen many times. The CDR3 coding sequence is TGTGCCAGCAGCTTGGTGACAGCGAACACCGGGGAGCTGTTTTTT. Its protein is CASSLVTANTGELFF. The chain recombines TRBV7-6 with TRBJ2-2; the D gene is possibly TRBD1 (5 bases). Germline V CDR1 and CDR2: SGHVS, FNYEAQ. V gave up 3 bases and J gave up 0 bases, with 8 bases separating them. The CDR3 sequence is 15 residues long. Supplemented by reference TRBV7-6 and TRBJ2-2, the full variable domain reads GAGVSQSPRYKVTKRGQDVALRCDPISGHVSLYWYRQALGQGPEFLTYFNYEAQQDKSGLPNDRFSAERPEGSISTLTIQRTEQRDSAMYRCASSLVTANTGELFFGEGSRLTVL.

This clonotype appeared many times. This rearrangement joins TRBV5-1 to TRBJ2-3, with 9 bases matching TRBD2. The CDR3 has 17 amino acids. Germline CDR1 SGHRS, CDR2 YFSETQ. V was pared by 0 bases and J by 5 bases, with 10 bases of the junction left unmatched. Here the CDR3 reads CASSLESSGDQGDTQYF. CDR3 bases: TGCGCCAGCAGCTTGGAGTCTAGCGGGGACCAGGGAGATACGCAGTATTTT.

The sample holds many counts of this clonotype. This chain connects TRBV5-1 to TRBJ2-1; 7 bases fit TRBD1. This CDR3 is 15 amino acids long. From germline, CDR1 is SGHRS and CDR2 YFSETQ. The V and J ends lost 2 bases and 6 bases, in that order; junction bases with no gene match: 8. CDR3 sequence: CASSFIQGSSNEQFF. The CDR3 DNA is TGCGCCAGCAGCTTTATACAGGGGTCGTCCAATGAGCAGTTCTTC.